The next 3 T cell receptor beta chains were all read from a single sample in a study of blood T cell repertoires in COVID-19. Using immunoSEQ multiplex PCR, the repertoire was profiled, and TCRdb retains in-frame clones only, with some absent. Counted here are approximately 200,000 clones, roughly 84% occurring once; the ten biggest clones make up 7% to 9%. Sequencing input: PBMCs or T cells enriched from blood (not recorded which). The receptor source for this set is a man between 40 and 49 years old who had recovered from COVID-19.

There are a few counts of this clone. The genes are TRBV9 and TRBJ2-7, with 16 bases that match TRBD2. Germline V lookup: CDR1 SGDLS, CDR2 YYNGEE. This CDR3 spans 17 amino acids. The V segment lost 5 bases and the J segment 0 bases; nucleotides outside the gene matches: 5. This CDR3 reads CASRPGLAGGSSYEQYF. CDR3 in DNA: TGTGCCAGCAGACCGGGACTAGCGGGGGGGAGCTCCTACGAGCAGTACTTC.

This rearrangement joins TRBV5-4 to TRBJ1-1; 9 bases agree with TRBD1. This CDR3 is built from 16 residues. J was trimmed by 5 bases and V by 6 bases; bases with no gene match: 14. The germline gives CDR1 SGHNT, CDR2 YYREEE (reference sequence). CDR3 sequence reads: CASTRKAGTGHTEAFF. The CDR3 DNA is TGTGCCAGCACCCGGAAGGCGGGGACAGGGCATACTGAAGCTTTCTTT.

This chain joins TRBV7-6 and TRBJ1-4; tentatively, D is TRBD1 (6 bases). The germline V gene has CDR1 SGHVS and CDR2 FNYEAQ. The CDR3 consists of 16 residues. V was clipped by 5 bases and J by 6 bases, with 19 bases between them. CDR3 in DNA: TGTGCCAGCAGCCGAACTTTCAGGGGAAGGGATGAAAAACTGTTTTTT. It is translated as CASSRTFRGRDEKLFF. The full variable domain, its missing parts supplied by reference TRBV7-6 and TRBJ1-4, is GAGVSQSPRYKVTKRGQDVALRCDPISGHVSLYWYRQALGQGPEFLTYFNYEAQQDKSGLPNDRFSAERPEGSISTLTIQRTEQRDSAMYRCASSRTFRGRDEKLFFGSGTQLSVL.